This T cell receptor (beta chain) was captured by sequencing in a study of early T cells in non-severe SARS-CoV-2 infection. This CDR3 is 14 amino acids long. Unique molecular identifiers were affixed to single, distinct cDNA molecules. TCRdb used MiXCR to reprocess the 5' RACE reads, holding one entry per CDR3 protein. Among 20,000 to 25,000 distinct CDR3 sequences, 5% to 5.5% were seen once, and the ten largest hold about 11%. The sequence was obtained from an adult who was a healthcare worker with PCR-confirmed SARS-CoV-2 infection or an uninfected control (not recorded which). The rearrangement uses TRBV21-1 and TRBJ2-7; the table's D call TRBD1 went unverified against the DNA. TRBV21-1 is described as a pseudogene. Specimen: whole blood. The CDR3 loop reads CASSKTDRDYEQYV. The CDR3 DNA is TGTGCCAGCAGCAAAACGGACAGGGACTACGAGCAGTACGTC.